A selection of T cell receptor beta chains follows, all from one sample in a study of blood T cell repertoires in COVID-19. Method: immunoSEQ multiplex PCR; TCRdb's copy keeps in-frame clones and lacks some. The repertoire holds 150,000 to 200,000 clones, about three quarters seen once, with approximately 9% in the top ten. The specimen sequenced was peripheral blood. Every receptor here comes from a woman between 50 and 59 years old with active or convalescent COVID-19. The conserved cysteine and the conserved F or W are not part of the CDR3 here.

J gene: TRBJ1-4; V gene: TRBV28; CDR3 protein: ASIEPGQGHEKLF
J gene: TRBJ2-5; V gene: TRBV5-1; CDR3 protein: ASSLDGQLEETQY
J gene: TRBJ1-2; V gene: TRBV11-2; CDR3 protein: ASSLVGAGYGYT
J gene: TRBJ2-2; V gene: TRBV5-6; CDR3 protein: ASSWRFAGSGTGELF
J gene: TRBJ1-2; V gene: TRBV12-3/TRBV12-4; CDR3 protein: ASSQVFNYGYT
J gene: TRBJ2-1; V gene: TRBV6-6; CDR3 protein: ASSPGGRGGSYNEQF
J gene: TRBJ1-4; V gene: TRBV6-1; CDR3 protein: ASSENTGTGVKLF
J gene: TRBJ2-2; V gene: TRBV28; CDR3 protein: ASSSIPLTGELF
J gene: TRBJ2-1; V gene: TRBV6-5; CDR3 protein: ASIRDRGRQF
J gene: TRBJ1-2; V gene: TRBV12-3/TRBV12-4; CDR3 protein: ASSLGGAGYT
J gene: TRBJ1-5; V gene: TRBV28; CDR3 protein: ASSPPDRDNQPQH
J gene: TRBJ1-3; V gene: TRBV6-5; CDR3 protein: ASSDTASGNTIY
J gene: TRBJ2-3; V gene: TRBV6-1; CDR3 protein: ASSEHAGRDADTQY
J gene: TRBJ1-5; V gene: TRBV6-2/TRBV6-3; CDR3 protein: ASSYSPGVSNQPQH